This TCR beta chain is drawn from a study of shared clonotypes between healthy human individuals. Sequencing used immunoSEQ multiplex PCR; TCRdb keeps in-frame clones, though not all of them. There are 2 million to 3 million clones in the sample; 90% to 95% occur only once, and approximately 0.36% lies in the top ten. Sequenced material: naive CD4+ T cells from PBMCs. Subset given: CD45RA+ positively selected. This receptor was obtained from a man younger than 35 in good health. Some clones in this sample may be carry-over from other donors' samples.

The CDR3 sequence is CASSLLFSDPAFF. CDR3 DNA: TGTGCCAGCAGCTTACTCTTCAGCGACCCAGCTTTCTTT. The chain carries TRBV7-2 and TRBJ1-1, with no clear D. CDR3 size: 13 residues. Germline lookup yields CDR1 SGHTA and CDR2 FQGNSA. V dropped 2 bases and J dropped 10 bases, with 14 bases sitting between them.